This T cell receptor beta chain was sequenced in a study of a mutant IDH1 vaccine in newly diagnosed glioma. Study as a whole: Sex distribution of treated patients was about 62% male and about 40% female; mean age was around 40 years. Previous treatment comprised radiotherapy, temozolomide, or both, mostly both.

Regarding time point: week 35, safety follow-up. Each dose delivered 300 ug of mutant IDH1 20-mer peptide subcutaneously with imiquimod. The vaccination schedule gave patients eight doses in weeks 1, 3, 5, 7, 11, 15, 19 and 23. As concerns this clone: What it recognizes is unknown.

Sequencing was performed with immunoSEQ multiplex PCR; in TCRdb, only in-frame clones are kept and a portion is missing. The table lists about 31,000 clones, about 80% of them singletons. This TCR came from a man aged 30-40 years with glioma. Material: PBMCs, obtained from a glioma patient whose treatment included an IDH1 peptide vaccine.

The CDR3 DNA follows: TGTGCCATCAGTGATGCGTCAGCTCATAGCAATCAGCCCCAGCATTTT. It translates to CAISDASAHSNQPQHF. The J gene is TRBJ1-5, the V gene TRBV10-3; D is ambiguous. The ends were cut back, 3 bases at V and 0 bases at J, with 12 bases in the middle. CDR3 length: 16 amino acids. Per germline, CDR1 ENHRY and CDR2 SYGVKD.